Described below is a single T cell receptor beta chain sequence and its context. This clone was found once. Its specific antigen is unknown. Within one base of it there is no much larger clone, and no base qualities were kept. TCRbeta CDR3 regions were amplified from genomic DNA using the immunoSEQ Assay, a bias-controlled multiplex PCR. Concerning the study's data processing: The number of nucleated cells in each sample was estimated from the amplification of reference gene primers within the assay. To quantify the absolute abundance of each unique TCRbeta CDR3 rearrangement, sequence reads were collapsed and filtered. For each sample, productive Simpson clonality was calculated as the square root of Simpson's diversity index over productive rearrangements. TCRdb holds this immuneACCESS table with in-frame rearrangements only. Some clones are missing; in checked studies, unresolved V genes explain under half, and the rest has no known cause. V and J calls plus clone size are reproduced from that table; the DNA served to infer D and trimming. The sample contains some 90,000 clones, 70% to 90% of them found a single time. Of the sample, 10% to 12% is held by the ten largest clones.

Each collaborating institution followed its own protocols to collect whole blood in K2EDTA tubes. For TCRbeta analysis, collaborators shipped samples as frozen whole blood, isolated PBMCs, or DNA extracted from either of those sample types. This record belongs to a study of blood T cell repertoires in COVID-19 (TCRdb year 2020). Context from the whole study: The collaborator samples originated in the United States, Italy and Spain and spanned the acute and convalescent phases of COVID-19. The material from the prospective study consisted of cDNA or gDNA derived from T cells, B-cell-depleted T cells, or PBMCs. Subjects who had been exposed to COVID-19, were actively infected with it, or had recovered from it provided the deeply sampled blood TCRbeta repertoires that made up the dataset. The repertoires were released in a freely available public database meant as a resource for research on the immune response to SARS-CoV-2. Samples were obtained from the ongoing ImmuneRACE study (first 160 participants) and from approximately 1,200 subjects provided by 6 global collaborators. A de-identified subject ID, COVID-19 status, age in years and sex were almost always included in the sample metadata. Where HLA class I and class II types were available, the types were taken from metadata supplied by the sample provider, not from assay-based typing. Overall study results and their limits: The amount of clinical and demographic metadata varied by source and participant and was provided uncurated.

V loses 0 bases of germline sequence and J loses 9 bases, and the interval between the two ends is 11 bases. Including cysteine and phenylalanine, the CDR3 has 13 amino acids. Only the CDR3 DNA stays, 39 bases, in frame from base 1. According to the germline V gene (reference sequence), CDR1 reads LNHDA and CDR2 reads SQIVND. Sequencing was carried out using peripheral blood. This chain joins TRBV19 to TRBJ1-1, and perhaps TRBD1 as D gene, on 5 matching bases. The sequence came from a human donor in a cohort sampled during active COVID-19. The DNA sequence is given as TGTGCCAGTAGTATAGACACAGGATCCCAAGCTTTCTTT. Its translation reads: CASSIDTGSQAFF.